These 8 T cell receptor beta chains were all obtained from the same sample, sequenced in a study of regulatory T cells in long-lasting Graves disease. The time point: newly diagnosed GD, antithyroid drugs for less than 3 months. The authors made the TCR library using RNA they extracted from PBMCs. Arm-PCR of CDR3 regions and iRepertoire HTBI primers were the basis on which TCR beta libraries were built. TCRdb redid the calling of the multiplex PCR reads with MiXCR, one entry per CDR3 protein. The table has approximately 300,000 distinct CDR3 sequences, 18% seen once. The sequencing used peripheral blood mononuclear cells (PBMCs), collected at new diagnosis, from a patient treated with antithyroid drugs. These receptors all come from a female donor with Graves disease.

Worth noting for this clonotype: Possible read error: a much larger clone is one base away. The V call is TRBV18, the J call TRBJ2-1; D is possibly TRBD2 (5 bases). The CDR3 length is 16 residues. CDR1 is KGHSH and CDR2 is LQKENI in the germline V gene. The DNA for the CDR3 is TGTGCCAGCACACCCCTAGGCCCCAGGACTTACAATGAGCAGTTCTTC. Translated: CASTPLGPRTYNEQFF.

Turning to this clonotype: This may come from a read error, since a much larger clone is one base off. The chain recombines TRBV28 with TRBJ1-5; 8 positions agree with TRBD1. This CDR3 contains 16 residues. From germline, CDR1 is MDHEN and CDR2 SYDVKM. The DNA for the CDR3 is TGTGCCGGCAGTTTATCGGGCAGGGGGCCTGATCAGCCCCAGCATTTT. Amino acids: CAGSLSGRGPDQPQHF.

This clonotype occurred many times. The chain carries TRBV7-2 and TRBJ2-3, with D perhaps matching TRBD1 or TRBD2 (5 bases each). V dropped 1 base and J dropped 5 bases, with 10 bases sitting between them. Germline CDR1 is SGHTA and CDR2 is FQGNSA. This CDR3 region has 14 residues. Here the CDR3 DNA reads TGTGCCAGCAGCTTAGGAGGGACCAGAGATACGCAGTATTTT. This codes for CASSLGGTRDTQYF.

Concerning this clonotype: With a much larger clone just one base away, this may be a read error. The CDR3 DNA is TGTGCCAGCAGTTTTGAGGGACTAGCGGGACGGGGTGGGAAAAACATTCAGTACTTC. The encoded protein is CASSFEGLAGRGGKNIQYF. V is TRBV12-3 or TRBV12-4 and J is TRBJ2-4, with TRBD2 matching over 13 bases. The ends lost 3 bases at V and 4 bases at J; junction bases unmatched: 12. The CDR3 sequence is 19 residues long.

This clonotype was seen many times. The chain combines TRBV2 with TRBJ2-2, with D perhaps matching TRBD1 (6 bases). The germline V and J ends were trimmed by 8 bases and 5 bases, with 15 bases remaining between them. The CDR3 totals 14 residues. CDR1 SNHLY and CDR2 FYNNEI come from the germline V gene. CDR3 sequence (DNA): TGTGCCAGCCTACAAATGGACAGAACCGGGGAGCTGTTTTTT. This sequence encodes CASLQMDRTGELFF.

The V gene is TRBV12-3 or TRBV12-4, the J gene TRBJ2-1, with 10 bases that match TRBD2. The CDR3 covers 18 residues. V shed 5 bases, J shed 0 bases, and the junction held 10 bases outside the gene matches. DNA of the CDR3: TGTGCCAGCAGTAGACTAGCGGGTCGTATAAGCTCCTACAATGAGCAGTTCTTC. Protein sequence: CASSRLAGRISSYNEQFF.

In this sample, this clonotype turned up many times. V usage is TRBV28 and J usage is TRBJ2-7, with D perhaps matching TRBD2 (5 bases). The CDR3 is made up of 15 amino acids. The V gene lost 6 bases and the J gene lost 3 bases, with 18 bases spanning the gap. Per the germline V gene, CDR1 is MDHEN and CDR2 is SYDVKM. CDR3 coding DNA: TGTGCCAGCAGCGTCGGAGGAGGCTTCCACTACGAGCAGTACTTC. Translated: CASSVGGGFHYEQYF.

This clonotype has more than one count but fewer than ten. A read error may produce the germline difference seen at one junction end. The V call is TRBV6-1, the J call TRBJ1-2, with D possibly TRBD1 on 6 matching bases. The germline V gene encodes CDR1 MNHNS and CDR2 SASEGT. This CDR3 is 14 amino acids long. The CDR3 loop reads CASREGGGKAGYTF. The CDR3 DNA sequence: TGTGCCAGCAGAGAAGGAGGGGGGAAGGCGGGCTACACCTTC.